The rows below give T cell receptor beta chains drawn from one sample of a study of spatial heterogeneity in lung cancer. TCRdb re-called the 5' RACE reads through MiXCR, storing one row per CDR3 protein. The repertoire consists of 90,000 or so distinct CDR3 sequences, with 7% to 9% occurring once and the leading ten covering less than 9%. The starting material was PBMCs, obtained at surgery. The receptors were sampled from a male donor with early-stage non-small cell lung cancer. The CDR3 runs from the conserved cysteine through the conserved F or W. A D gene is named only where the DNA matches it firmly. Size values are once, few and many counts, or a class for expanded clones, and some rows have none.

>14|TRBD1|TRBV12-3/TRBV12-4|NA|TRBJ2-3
CASRGTANTDTQYF
TGTGCCAGCAGGGGGACAGCTAACACAGATACGCAGTATTTT
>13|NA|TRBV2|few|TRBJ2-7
CASLRDVPYEQYF
TGTGCCAGCCTCCGGGACGTCCCCTACGAGCAGTACTTC
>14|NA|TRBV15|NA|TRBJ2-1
CATSPQLGLNEQFF
TGTGCCACCAGCCCTCAGTTGGGTTTAAATGAGCAGTTCTTC
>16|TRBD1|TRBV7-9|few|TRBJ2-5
CASSLGRDRGQETQYF
TGTGCCAGCAGCTTAGGCCGGGACAGGGGCCAAGAGACCCAGTACTTC
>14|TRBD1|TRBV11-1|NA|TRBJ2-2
CASTRQGFTGELFF
TGTGCCAGCACCAGACAGGGTTTCACCGGGGAGCTGTTTTTT
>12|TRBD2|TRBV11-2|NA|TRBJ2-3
CASSLRGGGQYF
TGTGCCAGCAGCCTCCGGGGGGGCGGGCAGTATTTT
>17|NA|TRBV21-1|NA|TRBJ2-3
CASSKECLAGEQDTQYF
TGTGCCAGCAGCAAAGAGTGTCTAGCGGGGGAGCAAGATACGCAGTATTTT
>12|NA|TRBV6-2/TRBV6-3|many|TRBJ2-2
CASRGNTGELFF
TGTGCCAGCAGGGGGAACACCGGGGAGCTGTTTTTT
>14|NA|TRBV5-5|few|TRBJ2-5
CASSSGHSQETQYF
TGTGCCAGCAGCTCGGGTCATAGCCAAGAGACCCAGTACTTC
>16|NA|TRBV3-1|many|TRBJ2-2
CASSQGSLANTGELFF
TGTGCCAGCAGCCAAGGGAGTCTAGCCAACACCGGGGAGCTGTTTTTT
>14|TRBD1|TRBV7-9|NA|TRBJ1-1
CASSLQGVATEAFF
TGTGCCAGCAGCCTACAGGGGGTGGCCACTGAAGCTTTCTTT
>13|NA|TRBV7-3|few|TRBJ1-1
CASSLTKWTEAFF
TGTGCCAGCAGCTTAACGAAGTGGACTGAAGCTTTCTTT
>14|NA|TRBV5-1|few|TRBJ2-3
CASSLAQGTDTQYF
TGCGCCAGCAGCTTGGCCCAGGGCACAGATACGCAGTATTTT
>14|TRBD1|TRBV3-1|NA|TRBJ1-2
CASSQFGQGDGYTF
TGTGCCAGCAGCCAGTTCGGACAGGGCGATGGCTACACCTTC
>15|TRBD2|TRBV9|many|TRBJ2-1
CASSGLADFNNEQFF
TGTGCCAGCAGCGGCCTAGCGGACTTTAACAATGAGCAGTTCTTC
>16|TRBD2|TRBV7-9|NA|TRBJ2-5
CASSAGLAGDQETQYF
TGTGCCAGCAGCGCAGGACTAGCGGGGGACCAAGAGACCCAGTACTTC
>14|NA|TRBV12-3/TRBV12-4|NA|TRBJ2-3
CASTRDRPTDTQYF
TGTGCCAGCACCCGGGATAGACCCACAGATACGCAGTATTTT
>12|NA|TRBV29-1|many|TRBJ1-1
CSVETGGGEAFF
TGCAGCGTTGAGACTGGGGGAGGTGAAGCTTTCTTT
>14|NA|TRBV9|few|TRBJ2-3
CASSQGPLTDTQYF
TGTGCCAGCAGCCAGGGACCCCTCACAGATACGCAGTATTTT
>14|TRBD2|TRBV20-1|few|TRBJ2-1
CSARVAGGLYEQFF
TGCAGTGCTAGAGTAGCGGGAGGGCTATATGAGCAGTTCTTC